One and the same sample provided the 3 T cell receptor beta chains below, sequenced in a study of blood T cell repertoires in COVID-19. Sequenced by immunoSEQ multiplex PCR; TCRdb stores in-frame clones only, minus some. Of fewer than 350,000 clones in the sample, around nine tenths were seen once. Sequenced: PBMCs or T cells enriched from blood (not recorded which). The origin of the receptors is a woman in her forties who had recovered from COVID-19.

This rearrangement joins TRBV2 to TRBJ1-3; D unresolved. V was clipped by 8 bases and J by 0 bases, with 20 bases between them. The CDR3 consists of 17 residues. The germline V gene has CDR1 SNHLY and CDR2 FYNNEI. The CDR3 loop reads CASYGPVLTSSGNTIYF. The CDR3 DNA is TGTGCCAGCTATGGTCCTGTCCTCACCAGCTCTGGAAACACCATATATTTT.

This clone is a singleton in its sample. V gene TRBV5-1 combines with J gene TRBJ2-5; the match to TRBD1 covers 7 bases. The CDR3 sequence is 14 residues long. The germline V gene has CDR1 SGHRS and CDR2 YFSETQ. The V segment lost 4 bases and the J segment 2 bases; nucleotides outside the gene matches: 5. CDR3 bases: TGCGCCAGCAGCCCCGGGACAGTACAAGAGACCCAGTACTTC. Translating it yields CASSPGTVQETQYF. The complete variable domain, with remaining parts taken from reference TRBV5-1 and TRBJ2-5, reads KAGVTQTPRYLIKTRGQQVTLSCSPISGHRSVSWYQQTPGQGLQFLFEYFSETQRNKGNFPGRFSGRQFSNSRSEMNVSTLELGDSALYLCASSPGTVQETQYFGPGTRLLVL.

The gene calls are TRBV7-2 and TRBJ2-1; 13 nucleotides line up with TRBD2. V was pared by 2 bases and J by 10 bases, with 5 bases of the junction left unmatched. The CDR3 spans 15 residues. The germline V gene has CDR1 SGHTA and CDR2 FQGNSA. The DNA of the CDR3 is TGTGCCAGCAGCTTAACTAGCGGGAGGGATCGGGAGCAGTTCTTC. It specifies CASSLTSGRDREQFF.